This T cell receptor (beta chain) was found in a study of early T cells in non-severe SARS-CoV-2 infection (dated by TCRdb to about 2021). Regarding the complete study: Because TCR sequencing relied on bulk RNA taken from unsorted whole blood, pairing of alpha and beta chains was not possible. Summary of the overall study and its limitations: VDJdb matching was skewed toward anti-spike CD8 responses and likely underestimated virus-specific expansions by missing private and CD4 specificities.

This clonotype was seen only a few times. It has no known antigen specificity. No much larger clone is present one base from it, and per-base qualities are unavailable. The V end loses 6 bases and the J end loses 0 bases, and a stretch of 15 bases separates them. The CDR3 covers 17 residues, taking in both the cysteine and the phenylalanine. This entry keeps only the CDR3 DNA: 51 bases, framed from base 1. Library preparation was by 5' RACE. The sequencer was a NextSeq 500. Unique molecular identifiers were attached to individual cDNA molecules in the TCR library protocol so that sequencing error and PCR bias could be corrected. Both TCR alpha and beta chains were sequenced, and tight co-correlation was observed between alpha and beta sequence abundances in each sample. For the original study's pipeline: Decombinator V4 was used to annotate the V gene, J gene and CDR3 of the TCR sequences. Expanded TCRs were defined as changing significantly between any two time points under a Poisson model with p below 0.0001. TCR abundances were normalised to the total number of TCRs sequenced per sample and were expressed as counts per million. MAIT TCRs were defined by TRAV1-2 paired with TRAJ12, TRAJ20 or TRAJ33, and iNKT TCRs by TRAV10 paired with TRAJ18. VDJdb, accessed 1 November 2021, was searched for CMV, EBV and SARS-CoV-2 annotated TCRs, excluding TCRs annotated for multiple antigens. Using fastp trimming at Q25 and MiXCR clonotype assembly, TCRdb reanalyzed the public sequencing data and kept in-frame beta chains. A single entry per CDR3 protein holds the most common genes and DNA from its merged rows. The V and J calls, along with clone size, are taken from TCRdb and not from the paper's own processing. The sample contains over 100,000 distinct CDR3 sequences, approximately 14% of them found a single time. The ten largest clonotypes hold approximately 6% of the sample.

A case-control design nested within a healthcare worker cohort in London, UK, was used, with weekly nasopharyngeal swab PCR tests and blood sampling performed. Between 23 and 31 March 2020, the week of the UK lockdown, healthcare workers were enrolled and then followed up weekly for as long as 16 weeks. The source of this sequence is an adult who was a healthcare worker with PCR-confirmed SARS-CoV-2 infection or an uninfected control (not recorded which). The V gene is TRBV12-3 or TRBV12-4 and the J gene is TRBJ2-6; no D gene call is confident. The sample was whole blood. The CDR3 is CASSPPRSNSGANVLTF. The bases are TGTGCCAGCAGCCCTCCCCGCTCGAACTCTGGGGCCAACGTCCTGACTTTC.